The clone carrying this T cell receptor beta chain was seen a single time. This CDR3 has 13 residues. After removal of 8 bases from V and 8 bases from J, the junction contained 11 bases not matched to a gene. The germline CDR1 and CDR2 sequences are MDHEN and SYDVKM. This record comes from a study of blood T cell repertoires in COVID-19. In the study overall: Collection of acute and convalescent COVID-19 samples took place in the United States, Italy and Spain.

Some clones are missing from TCRdb's copy, which holds only in-frame ones; the method was immunoSEQ multiplex PCR. The data contain about 310,000 clones, 90% of them seen just once; the ten biggest clones take up approximately 4%. Sequencing input: PBMCs or T cells enriched from blood (not recorded which). This chain uses TRBV28 with TRBJ1-2; 7 nucleotides align to TRBD1. This TCR derives from a woman aged 18-29 years with acute COVID-19. CDR3 coding DNA: TGTGCCAGCGCTCCACCAGGGGGGAAGGGCTACACCTTC. Amino acid sequence: CASAPPGGKGYTF.